The 26 T cell receptor beta chains reported below all come from one sample, sequenced in a study of response to subunit inactivated influenza vaccine (dated by TCRdb to 2016 to 2019). Libraries were built with RT-PCR. The listed sequencing device is Illumina HiSeq 2500. In TCRdb, the public reads were trimmed at Q25 with fastp and aligned with MiXCR, with productive beta chains retained. Rows merge per CDR3 protein into single entries with the most common DNA and genes. This sample gives about 700,000 distinct CDR3 sequences in total; about 15% of them show up just once. The ten top clones hold 6% to 8% of the sample. The sample here was PBMCs from blood, taken around two weeks before vaccination. These receptors all stem from a man aged 45-60 years who received an inactivated influenza vaccine. Donor details come from another sample of the same person, matched by shared clones.

This clonotype was seen only a few times. The rearrangement joins TRBV12-3 or TRBV12-4 to TRBJ1-2, with 8 bases aligning to TRBD1. This CDR3 has 15 amino acids. V was clipped by 3 bases and J by 4 bases; unmatched bases: 7. The CDR3 reads CASSFRQGSGYGYTF. The CDR3 DNA is TGTGCCAGCAGTTTCCGACAGGGGTCGGGCTATGGCTACACCTTC.

This clonotype has a handful of counts. The rearrangement links TRBV7-8 to TRBJ1-1, with D perhaps matching TRBD1 (6 bases). CDR3 length: 15 residues. Germline values: CDR1 SGHVS, CDR2 FQNEAQ. The V end lost 3 bases, the J end lost 1 base, and 12 bases lay between the germline ends. The CDR3 sequence: CASSLYPDRNTEAFF. In DNA, the CDR3 is TGTGCCAGCAGCTTGTACCCGGACAGGAACACTGAAGCTTTCTTT.

Details on this clonotype: The junction shows a germline mismatch at one end, possibly a read error. The chain has TRBV20-1 and TRBJ2-7, with 7 bases lining up with TRBD2. The CDR3 has 14 amino acids. The germline gives CDR1 DFQATT, CDR2 SNEGSKA (reference sequence). The CDR3 DNA follows: TGCAGTGCTAGGATGGGAGCGGCGGGAGCCGAGCTGTACTTC. This codes for CSARMGAAGAELYF.

The rearrangement joins TRBV28 to TRBJ1-1; possible D gene TRBD1, 5 bases. V lost 7 bases and J 4 bases, leaving 19 bases between the germline ends. Germline CDR1 MDHEN, CDR2 SYDVKM. This CDR3 has 15 amino acids. The CDR3 here is CASNLQMGGGTEAFF. Here the CDR3 DNA reads TGTGCCAGCAATTTGCAAATGGGGGGGGGCACTGAAGCTTTCTTT. Full variable domain (missing parts from reference TRBV28 and TRBJ1-1): DVKVTQSSRYLVKRTGEKVFLECVQDMDHENMFWYRQDPGLGLRLIYFSYDVKMKEKGDIPEGYSVSREKKERFSLILESASTNQTSMYLCASNLQMGGGTEAFFGQGTRLTVV.

Only a few counts were recorded for this clonotype. The chain is built from TRBV27 and TRBJ1-1, with a possible D match to TRBD1 (6 bases). The germline V gene has CDR1 MNHEY and CDR2 SMNVEV (reference sequence). Trimming shortened V by 1 base and J by 5 bases, and 8 bases separated the two germline ends. The CDR3 extends over 13 amino acids. The CDR3 region is CASSLWGHTEAFF. CDR3 in DNA: TGTGCCAGCAGTTTATGGGGGCATACTGAAGCTTTCTTT.

This chain joins TRBV11-2 and TRBJ2-3; tentatively, D is TRBD1 or TRBD2 (5 bases each). Germline CDR1 and CDR2: SGHAT and FQNNGV. Trimming took 5 bases from V and 2 from J, leaving 17 bases between them. The CDR3 runs to 16 residues. CDR3 DNA: TGTGCCAGCAGCCTTCCCCCGGGACCCCCCACAGATACGCAGTATTTT. It translates to CASSLPPGPPTDTQYF.

V is TRBV12-3 or TRBV12-4 and J is TRBJ1-5; a weak D match, TRBD1 (6 bases). This CDR3 comprises 13 residues. V lost 7 bases and J lost 2, with 9 bases in between. CDR3 nucleotide sequence: TGTGCCAGCAACAACAGGGGCAATCAGCCCCAGCATTTT. Encoded protein: CASNNRGNQPQHF.

The chain couples TRBV4-3 to TRBJ2-7; D is unresolved. This CDR3 has 12 amino acids. Trimming left V 0 bases short and J 9 bases short, with 9 bases between. Germline V gene sequence: CDR1 LGHNA, CDR2 YSLEER. This chain's CDR3 is CASSQDRVLQYF. The CDR3 region has the DNA TGCGCCAGCAGCCAAGATCGGGTGTTGCAGTACTTC.

The chain is built from TRBV20-1 and TRBJ2-7, with TRBD2 matching 9 bases. The germline CDR1 and CDR2 sequences are DFQATT and SNEGSKA (reference sequence). V gave up 5 bases and J gave up 3 bases; unmatched junction bases: 5. The CDR3 has 13 amino acids. The CDR3 reads CSALAGTFYEQYF. The CDR3 DNA reads TGCAGTGCTCTAGCGGGAACCTTCTACGAGCAGTACTTC.

This clonotype was seen a few times. The gene calls are TRBV11-2 and TRBJ2-1, with unresolved D. The CDR3 contains 14 residues. CDR1 and CDR2 (germline): SGHAT, FQNNGV. Trimming stripped 2 bases from V and 1 base from J, with 6 bases between. CDR3 in DNA: TGTGCCAGCAGCTTAATGATTTCCTACAATGAGCAGTTCTTC. As protein: CASSLMISYNEQFF.

This clonotype was counted between two and nine times. This chain uses TRBV6-4 with TRBJ2-3, with D unclear. The germline V and J ends were trimmed by 7 bases and 6 bases, with 17 bases remaining between them. This CDR3 has 14 residues. CDR1 is MRHNA, CDR2 SNTAGT, per germline. The CDR3 nucleotides are TGTGCCAGCAACATAATAGGCTCAAAGGATACGCAGTATTTT. This encodes CASNIIGSKDTQYF.

This clonotype has only one observation. The junction and the germline gene differ at one end; a read error may be behind it. V gene TRBV6-4 combines with J gene TRBJ2-7, with 9 bases lining up with TRBD1. Germline V lookup: CDR1 MRHNA, CDR2 SNTAGT. The CDR3 consists of 19 residues. The chain's CDR3 is CTSRTYRGPLGDGSYEQYF. In DNA form, the CDR3 reads TGTACCAGCAGGACTTACAGGGGGCCGTTGGGTGATGGATCCTACGAGCAGTACTTC.

This clonotype was seen only a few times. The V and J genes are TRBV5-1 and TRBJ2-1, with TRBD2 as a possible D gene (5 bases). The CDR3 length is 14 residues. Trimming cost V 4 bases and J 3 bases, with 11 bases left between them. Germline lookup yields CDR1 SGHRS and CDR2 YFSETQ. The DNA for the CDR3 is TGCGCCAGCAGCCGAAATGCGGGCTACAATGAGCAGTTCTTC. Its protein product is CASSRNAGYNEQFF.

This rearrangement joins TRBV18 to TRBJ2-4; D is perhaps TRBD2 (7 bases). Germline V CDR1 and CDR2: KGHSH, LQKENI. Trimming cost V 6 bases and J 7 bases, with 16 bases left between them. The CDR3 contains 14 residues. The DNA of the CDR3 is TGTGCCAGCTCCCCGCCGGGGGGCTATAACATTCAGTACTTC. Protein: CASSPPGGYNIQYF.

The V and J genes are TRBV5-1 and TRBJ2-1; D is perhaps TRBD1 (5 bases). The CDR3 extends over 15 amino acids. In germline, CDR1 is SGHRS, CDR2 YFSETQ. The V and J ends lost 1 base and 6 bases respectively, with 14 bases between them. The CDR3 reads CASSLQQVLLNEQFF. The CDR3 DNA reads as TGCGCCAGCAGCTTGCAACAGGTGCTCCTCAATGAGCAGTTCTTC.

The V call is TRBV6-2 or TRBV6-3, the J call TRBJ2-1; D is possibly TRBD1 (5 bases). Per the germline V gene, CDR1 is MNHEY and CDR2 is SVGEGT. V was shortened by 2 bases and J by 6 bases, with 14 bases between the two germline ends. The length of the CDR3 is 15 residues. DNA for the CDR3: TGTGCCAGCAGTTACGTCCAGGGTCCCCGCAATGAGCAGTTCTTC. Residues: CASSYVQGPRNEQFF.

This clonotype showed up many times. The V call is TRBV4-2, the J call TRBJ1-3; D call uncertain. Trimming pared 4 bases from V and 9 bases from J, leaving 19 bases between. The CDR3 has 15 amino acids. The germline CDR1 and CDR2 sequences are LGHNA and YNFKEQ. CDR3 in DNA: TGTGCCAGCAGCCTGGATGCCGCCTTGGGATCCACCATATATTTT. Its protein is CASSLDAALGSTIYF.

The rearrangement links TRBV20-1 to TRBJ1-1, with TRBD1 matching over 7 bases. This CDR3 has 16 residues. V shed 6 bases and J 3 bases; nucleotides not matched to a gene: 16. CDR1 is DFQATT and CDR2 is SNEGSKA in the germline V gene (reference sequence). The CDR3 reads CSARDETGRWDTEAFF. The CDR3 nucleotides are TGCAGTGCCCGGGACGAGACAGGGAGGTGGGACACTGAAGCTTTCTTT.

This clonotype was picked up a small number of times. This chain joins TRBV5-1 and TRBJ2-3; D uncertain. The CDR3 contains 11 residues. CDR1 and CDR2 from the germline V gene are SGHRS and YFSETQ. V was cut by 1 base and J by 7 bases, with 4 bases left in between. CDR3 sequence: CASSLINTQYF. CDR3 DNA: TGCGCCAGCAGCTTGATCAATACGCAGTATTTT.

Ten or more counts support this clonotype. The gene calls are TRBV2 and TRBJ1-2; D gene unclear. This CDR3 region has 11 residues. V was pared by 4 bases and J by 5 bases, with 5 bases between. CDR1 is SNHLY, CDR2 FYNNEI, per germline. CDR3 DNA sequence: TGTGCCAGCAGTGGGGAATATGGCTACACCTTC. Translation: CASSGEYGYTF.

The rearrangement uses TRBV5-1 and TRBJ2-1; TRBD2 matches 8 bases. Per the germline V gene, CDR1 is SGHRS and CDR2 is YFSETQ. There are 16 residues in the CDR3. Trimming took 0 bases from V and 3 from J; bases not matched to a gene: 5. Here the CDR3 DNA reads TGCGCCAGCAGCTTGGGGGTAGCGGGAAGCTACAATGAGCAGTTCTTC. This codes for CASSLGVAGSYNEQFF.

This chain links TRBV7-9 with TRBJ2-7; tentative D call: TRBD1 (5 bases). Trimming took 5 bases from V and 2 from J, leaving 19 bases between them. From germline, CDR1 is SEHNR and CDR2 FQNEAQ (reference sequence). The CDR3 totals 16 residues. The chain's CDR3 is CASSPSSTVNTYEQYF. CDR3 coding DNA: TGTGCCAGCAGCCCCTCCTCGACAGTAAACACCTACGAGCAGTACTTC.

V usage is TRBV11-2 and J usage is TRBJ1-1, with a tentative D call TRBD1 (5 bases). V dropped 0 bases and J dropped 11 bases, with 19 bases sitting between them. CDR1 is SGHAT and CDR2 is FQNNGV in the germline V gene. The CDR3 runs 15 residues. The CDR3 loop is CASSLDRGASRTAFF. The DNA of the CDR3 is TGTGCCAGCAGCTTAGATCGCGGGGCCAGCCGGACTGCTTTCTTT.

In its sample, this clonotype was seen a few times. This sequence joins TRBV24-1 and TRBJ2-1; the D gene is possibly TRBD1 (9 bases). The CDR3 is 14 residues long. Trimming pared 8 bases from V and 8 bases from J, leaving 18 bases between. Looked up from germline, CDR1 is KGHDR and CDR2 is SFDVKD. The CDR3 reads CATTAGGQGHEQFF. The CDR3 bases are TGTGCCACCACCGCGGGGGGACAGGGCCATGAGCAGTTCTTC.

This clonotype was found a few times. The chain is built from TRBV11-2 and TRBJ2-1, with D perhaps TRBD2 (7 bases). V was cut by 5 bases and J by 4 bases, with 24 bases left in between. CDR1 and CDR2 from the germline V gene are SGHAT and FQNNGV. The CDR3 is made up of 18 amino acids. CDR3 loop: CASSPLMTGPSGYNEQFF. The CDR3 region has the DNA TGTGCCAGCAGCCCACTGATGACAGGACCTAGCGGATACAATGAGCAGTTCTTC.

In this sample, this clonotype turned up a few times. The CDR3 bases are TGCAGTGCTAGAGATCCAGGGCTGAACACTGAAGCTTTCTTT. Translation: CSARDPGLNTEAFF. The genes are TRBV20-1 and TRBJ1-1; a weak D match, TRBD1 (5 bases). The CDR3 extends over 14 amino acids. Germline CDR1 reads DFQATT; CDR2 reads SNEGSKA (reference sequence). The V gene lost 0 bases and the J gene lost 0 bases, with 8 bases spanning the gap.